This T cell receptor (beta chain) was sequenced for a study of cytotoxic CD8 clonotypes in ibrutinib-treated CLL. The data were produced by immunoSEQ multiplex PCR, yet TCRdb's version contains in-frame clones alone and is incomplete. The repertoire consists of around 310,000 clones, with around four fifths occurring once and the leading ten covering 5.5% to 8%. This clone showed up just once. The V end lost 0 bases, the J end lost 6 bases, and 10 bases lay between the germline ends. The germline V gene encodes CDR1 SGHRS and CDR2 YFSETQ. The length of the CDR3 is 15 residues. The chain links TRBV5-1 to TRBJ1-6; D remains ambiguous. This clonotype was obtained from a human donor with chronic lymphocytic leukemia. The source was PBMCs, collected before ibrutinib treatment. The CDR3 region is CASSLAGGINSPLHF. The CDR3 bases are TGCGCCAGCAGCTTGGCTGGTGGAATTAATTCACCCCTCCACTTT.